Listed here is a single T cell receptor (beta chain). Its antigen is still unknown. Germline lookup yields CDR1 MNHEY and CDR2 SVGEGT. V was clipped by 7 bases and J by 10 bases; unmatched bases: 10. This CDR3 has 13 amino acids. This entry comes from a study of T cell repertoires in cytomegalovirus infection. Study context: Shared public TCR beta signatures pointed to both CMV infection and a matching HLA type.

Study results and caveats: Clonotype analysis showed dominance of the ex vivo response by HLA-C-restricted CMV-specific TCR beta clonotypes. The cumulative frequency of public TCR beta families distinguished individuals who carried CMV together with the relevant HLA.

TCRdb fed the reads into MiXCR, producing one record per CDR3 protein. The top ten hold 80% of the sample, which has around 47,000 distinct CDR3 sequences, around 20% seen once. The sequencing used CD8+ T cells from cultured PBMCs, collected from culture after CMV antigen stimulation. This receptor was obtained from a human donor in good health (CMV status not recorded). Some clones in this sample may be carry-over from other donors' samples. This chain links TRBV6-2 or TRBV6-3 with TRBJ2-4, with 7 bases fitting TRBD2. The CDR3 sequence is CASTGEGREIQYF. CDR3 sequence (DNA): TGTGCCAGCACTGGGGAGGGACGAGAGATTCAGTACTTC.